This T cell receptor beta chain emerged from a study of cytomegalovirus exposure and HLA in healthy donors. V gave up 0 bases and J gave up 8 bases, with 11 bases separating them. Germline CDR1 is SGHDT and CDR2 is YYEEEE. CDR3 length: 13 amino acids. With 60 Vbeta and 13 Jbeta primers, the PCR was carried out. Sequencing used immunoSEQ multiplex PCR; TCRdb keeps in-frame clones, though not all of them. Altogether roughly 160,000 clones are present, approximately 80% being singletons, with the ten largest covering about 7.7%. J is TRBJ1-2 and V is TRBV5-6; D remains ambiguous. Sequenced sample: PBMCs. The clonotype comes from a woman in her twenties or thirties in good health and CMV-seropositive. The DNA of the CDR3 is TGTGCCAGCAGCTTGGGCAGGTCCCGAGGCTACACCTTC. This translates into CASSLGRSRGYTF. The full variable domain, completed using reference TRBV5-6 and TRBJ1-2, is DAGVTQSPTHLIKTRGQQVTLRCSPKSGHDTVSWYQQALGQGPQFIFQYYEEEERQRGNFPDRFSGHQFPNYSSELNVNALLLGDSALYLCASSLGRSRGYTFGSGTRLTVV.